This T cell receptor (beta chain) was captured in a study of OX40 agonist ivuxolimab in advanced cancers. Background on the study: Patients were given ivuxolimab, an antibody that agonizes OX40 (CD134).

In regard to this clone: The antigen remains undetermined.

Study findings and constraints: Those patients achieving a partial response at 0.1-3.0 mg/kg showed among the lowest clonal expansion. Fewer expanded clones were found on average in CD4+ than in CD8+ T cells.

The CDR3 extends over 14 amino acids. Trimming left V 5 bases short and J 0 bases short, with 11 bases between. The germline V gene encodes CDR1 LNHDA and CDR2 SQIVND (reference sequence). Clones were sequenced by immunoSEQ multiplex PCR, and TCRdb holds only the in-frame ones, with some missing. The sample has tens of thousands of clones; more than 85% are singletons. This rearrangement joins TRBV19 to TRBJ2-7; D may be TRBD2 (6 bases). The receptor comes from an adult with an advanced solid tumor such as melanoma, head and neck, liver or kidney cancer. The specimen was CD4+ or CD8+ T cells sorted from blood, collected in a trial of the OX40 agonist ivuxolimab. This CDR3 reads CASSGTLNSYEQYF. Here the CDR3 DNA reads TGTGCCAGTAGTGGGACTTTAAACTCCTACGAGCAGTACTTC.